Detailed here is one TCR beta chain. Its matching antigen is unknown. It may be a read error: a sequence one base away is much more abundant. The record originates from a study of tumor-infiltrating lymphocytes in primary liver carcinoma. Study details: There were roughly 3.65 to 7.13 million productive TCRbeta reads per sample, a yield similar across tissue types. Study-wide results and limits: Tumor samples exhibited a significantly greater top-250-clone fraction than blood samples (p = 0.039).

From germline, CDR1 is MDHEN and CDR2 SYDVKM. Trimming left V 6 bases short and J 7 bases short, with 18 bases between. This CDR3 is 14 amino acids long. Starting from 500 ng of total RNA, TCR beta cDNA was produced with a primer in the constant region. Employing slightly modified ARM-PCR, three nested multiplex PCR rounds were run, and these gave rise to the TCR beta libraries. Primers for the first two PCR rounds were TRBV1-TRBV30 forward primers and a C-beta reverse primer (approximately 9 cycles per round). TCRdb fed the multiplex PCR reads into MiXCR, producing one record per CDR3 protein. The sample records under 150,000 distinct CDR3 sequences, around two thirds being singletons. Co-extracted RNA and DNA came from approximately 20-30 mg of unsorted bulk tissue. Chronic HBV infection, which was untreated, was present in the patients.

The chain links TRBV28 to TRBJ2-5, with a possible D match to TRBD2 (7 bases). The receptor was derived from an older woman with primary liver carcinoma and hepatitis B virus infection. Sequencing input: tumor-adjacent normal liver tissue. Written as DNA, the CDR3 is TGTGCCAGCAGCCGACCGGGGGGCGTGAGGACCCAGTACTTC. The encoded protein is CASSRPGGVRTQYF.